These 8 T cell receptor beta chains were sequenced from one sample in a study of vaccination and CD4 T cells after COVID-19. No antigen is known for these receptors. Indicated treatment: approximately 11-day PBMC culture with coronavirus spike peptide pools or control peptides (ViraFEST assay). Sequencing of the DNA from cultured CD4+ T cells was carried out with the Oncomine TCR Beta short-read assay. MiXCR, applied by TCRdb to the PCR reads, yields one record per CDR3 protein. The sample yields more than 15,000 distinct CDR3 sequences, roughly 51% seen once. Sequenced input: CD4+ T cells from blood, cultured in vitro. All receptors derive from a human donor who had recovered from COVID-19.

This clonotype showed up just once. The chain recombines TRBV7-2 with TRBJ2-7; 7 bases line up with TRBD2. The CDR3 loop spans 15 amino acids. V dropped 2 bases and J dropped 0; count of bases not matched to a gene: 4. The germline gives CDR1 SGHTA, CDR2 FQGNSA. This chain's CDR3 is CASSLRRGSSYEQYF. CDR3 DNA sequence: TGTGCCAGCAGCTTAAGGCGGGGGAGCTCCTACGAGCAGTACTTC.

V usage is TRBV19 and J usage is TRBJ2-1, with D tentatively TRBD2 (6 bases). V lost 3 bases to trimming and J lost 4 bases, with 13 bases between them. Germline CDR1 reads LNHDA; CDR2 reads SQIVND (reference sequence). The CDR3 is 15 amino acids. CDR3 sequence (DNA): TGTGCCAGTAGTATTGTTCAAGCGGGTTACAATGAGCAGTTCTTC. Protein sequence: CASSIVQAGYNEQFF.

The chain joins TRBV6-2 or TRBV6-3 to TRBJ2-5; possible D gene TRBD2, 6 bases. Germline V gene data show CDR1 as MNHEY and CDR2 as SVGEGT. V shed 4 bases and J shed 1 base, with 19 bases lying between them. The CDR3 runs 17 residues. The CDR3 reads CASSWGYDRTIQETQYF. The CDR3 nucleotides read TGTGCCAGCAGTTGGGGATACGATCGGACTATCCAAGAGACCCAGTACTTC.

The CDR3 reads CASSQVWTDPPGSNQPQHF. The CDR3 region has the DNA TGTGCCAGCAGCCAAGTGTGGACAGACCCACCTGGGAGCAATCAGCCCCAGCATTTT. V usage is TRBV14 and J usage is TRBJ1-5, with D tentatively TRBD1 (6 bases). Trimming cost V 1 base and J 1 base, with 20 bases left between them. CDR3 length equals 19 residues. Germline-derived CDR1 and CDR2 are SGHDN and FVKESK.

The CDR3, as DNA: TGTGCCACCAGCAGAGATTTTAAATTCGGGAACAGGGTTATCAATCAGCCCCAGCATTTT. Amino acid sequence: CATSRDFKFGNRVINQPQHF. The J gene is TRBJ1-5, the V gene TRBV15, with D possibly TRBD1 on 6 matching bases. The CDR3 covers 20 residues. Germline V gene lookup returns CDR1 LNHNV and CDR2 YYDKDF (reference sequence). The V gene lost 0 bases and the J gene lost 3 bases, with 24 bases spanning the gap.

The chain is built from TRBV19 and TRBJ2-7; D perhaps matches TRBD1 (5 bases). Trimming took 5 bases from V and 9 from J, leaving 29 bases between them. The CDR3 is 17 residues long. Germline V CDR1 and CDR2: LNHDA, SQIVND (reference sequence). CDR3 in amino acids: CASSDGAYVLDFKPQYF. DNA of the CDR3: TGTGCCAGTAGTGATGGGGCCTATGTACTTGACTTTAAACCGCAGTACTTC.

V is TRBV11-3 and J is TRBJ1-2; tentatively, D is TRBD1 (5 bases). The CDR3 length is 16 residues. Deletions cut 5 bases from V and 2 bases from J, with 18 bases between. Germline lookup yields CDR1 SGHNT and CDR2 YENEEA. In DNA, the CDR3 is TGTGCCAGCAGCGCCCCAACGGCCGAGGGGAACTATGGCTACACCTTC. This encodes CASSAPTAEGNYGYTF.

This clonotype has a single count. The rearrangement joins TRBV18 to TRBJ2-7; tentatively, D is TRBD1 or TRBD2 (5 bases each). The V end was cut by 5 bases, the J end by 6 bases, with 20 bases between. This CDR3 has 15 amino acids. Germline values: CDR1 KGHSH, CDR2 LQKENI. CDR3 residues: CASSITGRWDGEQYF. CDR3 sequence (DNA): TGTGCCAGCTCAATCACGGGTCGCTGGGACGGCGAGCAGTACTTC.